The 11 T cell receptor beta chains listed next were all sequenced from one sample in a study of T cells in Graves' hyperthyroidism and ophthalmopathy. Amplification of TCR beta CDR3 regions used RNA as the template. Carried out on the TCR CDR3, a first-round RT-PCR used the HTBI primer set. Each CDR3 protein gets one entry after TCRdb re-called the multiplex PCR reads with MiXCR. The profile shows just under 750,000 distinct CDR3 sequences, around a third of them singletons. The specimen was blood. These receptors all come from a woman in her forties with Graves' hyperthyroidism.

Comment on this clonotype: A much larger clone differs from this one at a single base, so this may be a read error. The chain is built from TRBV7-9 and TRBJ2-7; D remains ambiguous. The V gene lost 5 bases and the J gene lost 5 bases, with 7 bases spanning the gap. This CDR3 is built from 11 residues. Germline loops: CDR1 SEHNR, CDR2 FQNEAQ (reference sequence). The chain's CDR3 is CASSLSNEQYF. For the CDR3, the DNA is TGTGCCAGCAGCCTCAGCAACGAGCAGTACTTC.

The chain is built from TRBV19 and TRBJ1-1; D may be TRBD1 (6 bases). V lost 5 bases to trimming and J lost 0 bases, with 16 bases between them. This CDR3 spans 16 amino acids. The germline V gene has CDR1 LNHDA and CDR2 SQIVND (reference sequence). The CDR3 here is CASSGKQGRMNTEAFF. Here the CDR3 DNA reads TGTGCCAGTAGTGGGAAGCAGGGGCGAATGAACACTGAAGCTTTCTTT.

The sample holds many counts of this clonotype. The CDR3 DNA follows: TGTGCCAGCAGCTTATCGCAGGGGGCATCCTACGAGCAGTACTTC. Translation: CASSLSQGASYEQYF. The chain joins TRBV7-3 to TRBJ2-7; 8 nucleotides agree with TRBD1. This CDR3 region has 15 residues. Germline V gene sequence: CDR1 SGHTA, CDR2 FQGTGA. The V and J ends lost 2 bases and 1 base, in that order; junction bases with no gene match: 4.

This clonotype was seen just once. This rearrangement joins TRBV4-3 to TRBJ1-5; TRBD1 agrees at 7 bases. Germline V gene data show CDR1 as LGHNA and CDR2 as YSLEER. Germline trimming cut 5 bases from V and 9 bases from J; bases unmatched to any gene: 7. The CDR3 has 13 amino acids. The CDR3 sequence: CASSEFSGGPQHF. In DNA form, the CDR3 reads TGCGCCAGCAGCGAATTCTCAGGGGGGCCCCAGCATTTT.

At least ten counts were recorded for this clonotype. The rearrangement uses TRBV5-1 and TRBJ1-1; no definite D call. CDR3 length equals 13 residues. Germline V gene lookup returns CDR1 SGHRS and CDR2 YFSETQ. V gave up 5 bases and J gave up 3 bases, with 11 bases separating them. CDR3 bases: TGCGCCAGCAGATGGACGAGGGACACTGAAGCTTTCTTT. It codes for CASRWTRDTEAFF.

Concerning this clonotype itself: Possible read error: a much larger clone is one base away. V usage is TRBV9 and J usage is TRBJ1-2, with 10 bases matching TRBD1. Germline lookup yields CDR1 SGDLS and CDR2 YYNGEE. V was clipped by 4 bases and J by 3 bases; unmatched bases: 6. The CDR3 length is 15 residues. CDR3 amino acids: CASSFGTGEDYGYTF. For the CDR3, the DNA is TGTGCCAGCAGCTTCGGGACAGGGGAGGACTATGGCTACACCTTC.

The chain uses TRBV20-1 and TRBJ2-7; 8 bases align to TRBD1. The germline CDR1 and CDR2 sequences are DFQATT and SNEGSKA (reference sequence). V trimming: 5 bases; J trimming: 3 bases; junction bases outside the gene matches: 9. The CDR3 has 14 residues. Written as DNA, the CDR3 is TGCAGTGCTCTAGGATTGGACAGGGTCTACGAGCAGTACTTC. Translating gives CSALGLDRVYEQYF.

Here the CDR3 DNA reads TGTGCCAGCAGCCCAGGACCAGGGGCCCTCGAGCAGTACTTC. Protein product: CASSPGPGALEQYF. V and J are TRBV5-4 and TRBJ2-7; possible D gene TRBD1, 6 bases. With 4 bases removed from V and 6 bases from J, the gap between germline ends came to 17 bases. This CDR3 is 14 amino acids long. The germline V gene encodes CDR1 SGHNT and CDR2 YYREEE (reference sequence). The full variable domain, in which reference TRBV5-4 and TRBJ2-7 provide the parts outside the CDR3, is ETGVTQSPTHLIKTRGQQVTLRCSSQSGHNTVSWYQQALGQGPQFIFQYYREEENGRGNFPPRFSGLQFPNYSSELNVNALELDDSALYLCASSPGPGALEQYFGPGTRLTVT.

In DNA form, the CDR3 reads TGTGCCACCAAGACTAGCGGGACCTACGAGCAGTACTTC. It codes for CATKTSGTYEQYF. This chain connects TRBV10-3 to TRBJ2-7; 11 bases agree with TRBD2. Germline lookup yields CDR1 ENHRY and CDR2 SYGVKD. The CDR3 covers 13 residues. Germline trimming cut 10 bases from V and 2 bases from J; bases unmatched to any gene: 4.

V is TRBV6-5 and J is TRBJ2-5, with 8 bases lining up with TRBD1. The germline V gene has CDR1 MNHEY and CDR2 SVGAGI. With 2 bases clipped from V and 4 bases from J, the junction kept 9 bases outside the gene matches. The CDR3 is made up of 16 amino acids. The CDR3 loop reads CASSYRIQGARETQYF. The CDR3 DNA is TGTGCCAGCAGTTACCGAATTCAGGGGGCGCGAGAGACCCAGTACTTC.

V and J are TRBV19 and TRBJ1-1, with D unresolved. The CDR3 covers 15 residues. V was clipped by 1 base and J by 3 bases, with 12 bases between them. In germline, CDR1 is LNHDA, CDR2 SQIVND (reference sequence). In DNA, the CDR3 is TGTGCCAGTAGTATAGTTTTCTCCGGCTACACTGAAGCTTTCTTT. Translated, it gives CASSIVFSGYTEAFF.